The 22 T cell receptor beta chains given below trace back to one sample, sequenced in a study of radiotherapy plus CTLA-4 blockade in lung cancer. Method: immunoSEQ multiplex PCR; TCRdb's copy keeps in-frame clones and lacks some. The table records about 38,000 clones, 70% to 85% of them present only once. The sequences come from peripheral blood, collected from a patient treated with radiotherapy plus ipilimumab. These receptors came from a human donor with non-small cell lung cancer who had stable disease on radiotherapy plus ipilimumab.

The rearrangement links TRBV7-2 to TRBJ1-2; 8 bases map to TRBD1. The V gene end was trimmed by 7 bases and the J gene end by 7 bases; junction bases not matched to a gene: 8. The CDR3 totals 13 residues. The germline V gene has CDR1 SGHTA and CDR2 FQGNSA. The CDR3 DNA follows: TGTGCCAGCACCCCTTTCGGGACAGGTGGCTACACCTTC. It codes for CASTPFGTGGYTF. Looking up the rest from reference TRBV7-2 and TRBJ1-2 gives the full variable domain: GAGVSQSPSNKVTEKGKDVELRCDPISGHTALYWYRQSLGQGLEFLIYFQGNSAPDKSGLPSDRFSAERTGGSVSTLTIQRTQQEDSAVYLCASTPFGTGGYTFGSGTRLTVV.

The chain is built from TRBV7-3 and TRBJ1-2; 9 bases are shared with TRBD1. Germline V gene lookup returns CDR1 SGHTA and CDR2 FQGTGA. The J segment lost 6 bases and the V segment lost 2 bases, leaving 7 bases of the junction unmatched. CDR3 length equals 15 residues. The CDR3 here is CASSLGPGQGHGYTF. CDR3 bases: TGTGCCAGCAGCTTAGGGCCGGGACAGGGCCATGGCTACACCTTC.

The chain has TRBV7-2 and TRBJ1-1, with D hard to call. From germline, CDR1 is SGHTA and CDR2 FQGNSA. The CDR3 contains 18 residues. V dropped 1 base and J dropped 3 bases, with 21 bases sitting between them. Here the CDR3 DNA reads TGTGCCAGCAGCTTAGTTAGTCTGCCTCCCCGGAGGGACACTGAAGCTTTCTTT. Translation: CASSLVSLPPRRDTEAFF.

The chain is built from TRBV7-2 and TRBJ1-5; no clear D gene. The germline gives CDR1 SGHTA, CDR2 FQGNSA. This CDR3 has 13 residues. V was trimmed by 3 bases and J by 6 bases, leaving 9 bases between them. The CDR3 DNA follows: TGTGCCAGCAGCTTGCAAGTTCGTCAGCCCCAGCATTTT. Protein: CASSLQVRQPQHF.

The chain has TRBV18 and TRBJ2-7; tentatively, D is TRBD2 (5 bases). Looked up from germline, CDR1 is KGHSH and CDR2 is LQKENI. V lost 6 bases and J 0 bases, leaving 12 bases between the germline ends. The CDR3 loop spans 14 amino acids. CDR3 loop: CASSSNRDSYEQYF. In nucleotides, the CDR3 is TGTGCCAGCTCCTCCAATCGGGACTCCTACGAGCAGTACTTC.

The chain is built from TRBV5-4 and TRBJ2-7, with 7 bases aligning to TRBD1. The CDR3 has 16 residues. V gave up 2 bases and J gave up 1 base; unmatched junction bases: 9. Germline V CDR1 and CDR2: SGHNT, YYREEE (reference sequence). CDR3 protein: CASSFISTGSSYEQYF. In nucleotides, the CDR3 is TGTGCCAGCAGCTTCATTTCGACAGGGAGTTCCTACGAGCAGTACTTC.

The genes are TRBV2 and TRBJ1-2; possible D gene TRBD1, 6 bases. CDR1 is SNHLY and CDR2 is FYNNEI in the germline V gene. V was clipped by 5 bases and J by 4 bases, with 17 bases between them. The CDR3 has 15 amino acids. As DNA, the CDR3 is TGTGCCAGCAGTTCCCAGGGGAGTCCCTCCTATGGCTACACCTTC. Protein: CASSSQGSPSYGYTF.

The genes are TRBV9 and TRBJ2-1; the D gene is possibly TRBD2 (6 bases). The V and J ends lost 0 bases and 0 bases respectively, with 16 bases between them. The CDR3 contains 18 residues. The germline V gene encodes CDR1 SGDLS and CDR2 YYNGEE. CDR3 sequence: CASSVGGSGSGSYNEQFF. The CDR3 region has the DNA TGTGCCAGCAGCGTAGGGGGAAGCGGGTCTGGCTCCTACAATGAGCAGTTCTTC. Together with reference TRBV9 and TRBJ2-1, the CDR3 gives the full variable domain: DSGVTQTPKHLITATGQRVTLRCSPRSGDLSVYWYQQSLDQGLQFLIQYYNGEERAKGNILERFSAQQFPDLHSELNLSSLELGDSALYFCASSVGGSGSGSYNEQFFGPGTRLTVL.

V is TRBV2 and J is TRBJ1-6; 8 bases align to TRBD1. The CDR3 consists of 13 residues. Germline CDR1 is SNHLY and CDR2 is FYNNEI. V was pared by 9 bases and J by 7 bases, with 5 bases of the junction left unmatched. The CDR3 DNA reads TGTGCCAGGACAGCAGGGGGCAATTCACCCCTCCACTTT. Protein product: CARTAGGNSPLHF.

The table lists this clone with a few counts. This chain uses TRBV28 with TRBJ2-7; D is possibly TRBD2 (6 bases). There are 13 residues in the CDR3. The ends were cut back, 2 bases at V and 3 bases at J, with 8 bases in the middle. The germline CDR1 and CDR2 sequences are MDHEN and SYDVKM. The DNA for the CDR3 is TGTGCCAGCAGTTTACAGGGAGGCTACGAGCAGTACGTC. Protein: CASSLQGGYEQYV.

As regards this clone: This CDR3 fails to terminate in the conserved phenylalanine or tryptophan, so it likely reflects a read error. V usage is TRBV9 and J usage is TRBJ1-2, with D uncertain. The CDR3 is made up of 17 amino acids. The V end was cut by 3 bases, the J end by 0 bases, with 18 bases between. CDR1 SGDLS and CDR2 YYNGEE come from the germline V gene. CDR3 sequence (DNA): TGTGCCAGCAGCGCCCCAAGCGACGGAAGATCTAACTATGGCTACACCCTC. This gives the protein CASSAPSDGRSNYGYTL.

The genes are TRBV5-1 and TRBJ1-1; D gene unclear. CDR3 length: 14 residues. Trimming removed 4 bases from V and 5 bases from J, with 15 bases in between. Germline V gene lookup returns CDR1 SGHRS and CDR2 YFSETQ. CDR3 sequence: CASSLVFFDTEAFF. The DNA of the CDR3 is TGCGCCAGCAGCCTGGTTTTCTTTGATACTGAAGCTTTCTTT.

This clone was counted between two and nine times. V is TRBV19 and J is TRBJ1-5; D is ambiguous. V lost 8 bases to trimming and J lost 4 bases, with 12 bases between them. Germline CDR1 is LNHDA and CDR2 is SQIVND (reference sequence). This CDR3 spans 13 amino acids. The chain's CDR3 is CASWAAANQPQHF. The CDR3 region has the DNA TGTGCCAGTTGGGCTGCAGCTAATCAGCCCCAGCATTTT.

On this clone itself: Within the sample, other DNA sequences also encode this same CDR3. The V call is TRBV28, the J call TRBJ2-7; TRBD1 aligns across 9 bases. CDR3 length: 14 residues. The V segment lost 6 bases and the J segment 2 bases; nucleotides outside the gene matches: 5. The germline gives CDR1 MDHEN, CDR2 SYDVKM. DNA for the CDR3: TGTGCCAGCAGCTATCGGACAGGGGCCTACGAGCAGTACTTC. It codes for CASSYRTGAYEQYF.

There are a few counts of this clone. CDR3 in amino acids: CASMAFSGHRNSPLHF. CDR3 sequence (DNA): TGTGCCAGCATGGCGTTTTCGGGACATAGGAATTCACCCCTCCACTTT. The rearrangement uses TRBV2 and TRBJ1-6, with D possibly matching TRBD1 (6 bases). Per germline, CDR1 SNHLY and CDR2 FYNNEI. The CDR3 has 16 residues. The ends were cut back, 7 bases at V and 7 bases at J, with 20 bases in the middle.

The rearrangement joins TRBV6-5 to TRBJ1-2; TRBD1 agrees at 7 bases. The CDR3 spans 15 residues. Germline V CDR1 and CDR2: MNHEY, SVGAGI. Trimming removed 5 bases from V and 4 bases from J; junction bases left unmatched: 10. The CDR3 DNA sequence: TGTGCCAGCAGTACTACAGGGGTGGACGGCTATGGCTACACCTTC. This codes for CASSTTGVDGYGYTF.

This sequence joins TRBV10-1 and TRBJ2-2, with TRBD1 matching 7 bases. The CDR3 extends over 19 amino acids. The V gene's germline CDR1 is WNHNN and CDR2 SYGVQD (reference sequence). With 3 bases clipped from V and 1 base from J, the junction kept 14 bases outside the gene matches. The chain's CDR3 is CASSDAGARQGQNTGELFF. The CDR3 DNA reads as TGCGCCAGCAGTGACGCAGGTGCTCGACAGGGACAGAACACCGGGGAGCTGTTTTTT.

This clone showed up just once. This chain uses TRBV7-8 with TRBJ2-7; D is undetermined. Germline V CDR1 and CDR2: SGHVS, FQNEAQ. Trimming shortened V by 5 bases and J by 7 bases, and 15 bases separated the two germline ends. The CDR3 has 13 residues. The CDR3 here is CASSPGRSGEQYF. DNA of the CDR3: TGTGCCAGCAGCCCAGGAAGGTCTGGGGAGCAGTACTTC.

The V gene is TRBV7-9, the J gene TRBJ1-6; no firm D call. Germline V gene lookup returns CDR1 SEHNR and CDR2 FQNEAQ (reference sequence). The CDR3 consists of 13 residues. V lost 5 bases, J lost 11 bases, and 13 bases lay in between. The CDR3 nucleotides are TGTGCCAGCAGCACAAAGGACCAGACACCCCTCCACTTT. Translation: CASSTKDQTPLHF.

This clone came up once. V and J are TRBV9 and TRBJ1-6, with 7 bases fitting TRBD1. CDR1 SGDLS and CDR2 YYNGEE come from the germline V gene. V gave up 2 bases and J gave up 5 bases; unmatched junction bases: 4. The CDR3 is made up of 15 amino acids. In DNA form, the CDR3 reads TGTGCCAGCAGCGTGACCGGGACAGATAATTCACCCCTCCACTTT. It encodes CASSVTGTDNSPLHF.

The chain joins TRBV19 to TRBJ2-7; 7 bases match TRBD1. The germline V gene has CDR1 LNHDA and CDR2 SQIVND (reference sequence). The CDR3 covers 14 residues. J was trimmed by 3 bases and V by 8 bases; bases with no gene match: 10. As DNA, the CDR3 is TGTGCCAGTTCCCCGGGGACAGTGGACTACGAGCAGTACTTC. This sequence encodes CASSPGTVDYEQYF.

The chain has TRBV10-1 and TRBJ1-1, with D possibly matching TRBD1 (5 bases). Trimming removed 6 bases at V and 1 base at J, with 15 bases between. This CDR3 has 15 amino acids. Germline values: CDR1 WNHNN, CDR2 SYGVQD (reference sequence). CDR3: CASRPGGSGNTEAFF. The CDR3 DNA sequence: TGCGCCAGCAGGCCCGGGGGATCGGGGAACACTGAAGCTTTCTTT.